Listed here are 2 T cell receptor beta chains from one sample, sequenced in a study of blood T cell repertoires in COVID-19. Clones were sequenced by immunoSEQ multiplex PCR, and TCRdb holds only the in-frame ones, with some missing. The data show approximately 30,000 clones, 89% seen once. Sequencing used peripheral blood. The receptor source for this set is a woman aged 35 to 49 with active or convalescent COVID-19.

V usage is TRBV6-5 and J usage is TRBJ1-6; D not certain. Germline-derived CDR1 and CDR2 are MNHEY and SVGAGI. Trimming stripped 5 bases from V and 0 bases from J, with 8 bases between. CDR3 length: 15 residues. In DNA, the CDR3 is TGTGCCAGCAGTCGTACTAGCTCCTATAATTCACCCCTCCACTTT. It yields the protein CASSRTSSYNSPLHF.

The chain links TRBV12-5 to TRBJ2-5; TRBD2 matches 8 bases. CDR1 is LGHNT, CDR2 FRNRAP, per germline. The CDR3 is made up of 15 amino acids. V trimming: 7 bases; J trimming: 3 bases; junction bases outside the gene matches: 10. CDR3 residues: CASVHRTGGEETQYF. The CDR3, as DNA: TGTGCTAGTGTCCACCGGACGGGAGGGGAAGAGACCCAGTACTTC.